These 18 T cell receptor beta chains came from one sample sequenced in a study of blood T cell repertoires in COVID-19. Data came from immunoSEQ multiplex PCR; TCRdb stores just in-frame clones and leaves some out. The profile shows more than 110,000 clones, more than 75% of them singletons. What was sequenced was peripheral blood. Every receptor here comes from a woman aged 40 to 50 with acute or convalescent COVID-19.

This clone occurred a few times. The CDR3 region is CSASSGTSGFFSTDTQYF. For the CDR3, the DNA is TGCAGTGCTAGTTCCGGGACTAGCGGGTTTTTTAGCACAGATACGCAGTATTTT. The V and J genes are TRBV20-1 and TRBJ2-3; 12 positions agree with TRBD2. J lost 0 bases, V lost 3 bases, and 10 bases had no gene match. This CDR3 is built from 18 residues. CDR1 DFQATT and CDR2 SNEGSKA come from the germline V gene (reference sequence).

CDR3 in DNA: TGTGCCAGCAGTGCAAGGGGTTTGGCTGAAAAACTGTTTTTT. Protein product: CASSARGLAEKLFF. The chain joins TRBV28 to TRBJ1-4; D might be TRBD1 (5 bases). This CDR3 is built from 14 residues. Per germline, CDR1 MDHEN and CDR2 SYDVKM. V was shortened by 5 bases and J by 7 bases, with 14 bases between the two germline ends. The whole variable domain, remainder taken from reference TRBV28 and TRBJ1-4, is DVKVTQSSRYLVKRTGEKVFLECVQDMDHENMFWYRQDPGLGLRLIYFSYDVKMKEKGDIPEGYSVSREKKERFSLILESASTNQTSMYLCASSARGLAEKLFFGSGTQLSVL.

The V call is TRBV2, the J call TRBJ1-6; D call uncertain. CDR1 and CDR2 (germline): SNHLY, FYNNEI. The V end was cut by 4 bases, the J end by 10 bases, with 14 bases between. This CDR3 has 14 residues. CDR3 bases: TGTGCCAGCAGTGCCCAATTGGCAGTCTCACCCCTCCACTTT. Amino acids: CASSAQLAVSPLHF.

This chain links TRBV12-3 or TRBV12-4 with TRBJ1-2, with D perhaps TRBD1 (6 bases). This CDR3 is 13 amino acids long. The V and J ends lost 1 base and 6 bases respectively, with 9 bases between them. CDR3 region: CASSLGPGDGYTF. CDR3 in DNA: TGTGCCAGCAGTTTAGGGCCAGGGGATGGCTACACCTTC.

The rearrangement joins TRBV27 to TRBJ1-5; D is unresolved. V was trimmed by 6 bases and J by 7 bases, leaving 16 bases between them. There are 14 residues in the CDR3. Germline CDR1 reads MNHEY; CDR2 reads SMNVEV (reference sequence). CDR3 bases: TGTGCCAGCAGGCCCCAGAGGCGCGTACAGCCCCAGCATTTT. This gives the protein CASRPQRRVQPQHF.

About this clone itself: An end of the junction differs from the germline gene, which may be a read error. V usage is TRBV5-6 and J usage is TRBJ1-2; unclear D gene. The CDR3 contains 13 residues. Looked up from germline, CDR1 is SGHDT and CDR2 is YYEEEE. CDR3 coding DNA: TGTGCCAGCAGCAGGGTAGAGGGTGACCGCTACGGCTTC. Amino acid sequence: CASSRVEGDRYGF.

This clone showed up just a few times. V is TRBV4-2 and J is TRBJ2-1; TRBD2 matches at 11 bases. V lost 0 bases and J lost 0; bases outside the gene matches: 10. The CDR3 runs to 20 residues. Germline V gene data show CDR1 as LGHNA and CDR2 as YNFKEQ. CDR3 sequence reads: CASSQEGGYSGRASYNEQFF. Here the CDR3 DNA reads TGTGCCAGCAGCCAAGAGGGTGGATATAGCGGGAGGGCCTCCTACAATGAGCAGTTCTTC.

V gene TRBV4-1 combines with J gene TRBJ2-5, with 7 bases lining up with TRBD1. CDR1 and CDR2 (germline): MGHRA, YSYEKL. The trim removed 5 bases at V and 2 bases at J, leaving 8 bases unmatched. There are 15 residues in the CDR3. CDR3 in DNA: TGCGCCAGCAGCGAACGAGGGGGCCTACAAGAGACCCAGTACTTC. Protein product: CASSERGGLQETQYF.

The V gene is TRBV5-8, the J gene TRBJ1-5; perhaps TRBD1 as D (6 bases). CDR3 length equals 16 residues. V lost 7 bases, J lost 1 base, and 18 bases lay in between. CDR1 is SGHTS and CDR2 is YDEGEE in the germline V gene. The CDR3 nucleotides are TGTGCCAGCGTAAGAGACAGGAGTTTCAGCAATCAGCCCCAGCATTTT. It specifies CASVRDRSFSNQPQHF.

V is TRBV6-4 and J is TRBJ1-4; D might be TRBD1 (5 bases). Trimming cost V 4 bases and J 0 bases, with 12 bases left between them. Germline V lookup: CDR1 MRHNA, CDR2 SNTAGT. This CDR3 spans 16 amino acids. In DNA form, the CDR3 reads TGTGCCAGCAGTGGGAGACAGCCTGCAACTAATGAAAAACTGTTTTTT. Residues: CASSGRQPATNEKLFF.

CDR3 DNA: TGTGCCAGCACGGACAGATTTTATGAGCCCCAGCATTTT. Encoded protein: CASTDRFYEPQHF. V is TRBV12-3 or TRBV12-4 and J is TRBJ1-5; D is perhaps TRBD1 (6 bases). This CDR3 has 13 amino acids. Trimming took off 7 bases at V and 8 bases at J, with 15 bases between the two ends.

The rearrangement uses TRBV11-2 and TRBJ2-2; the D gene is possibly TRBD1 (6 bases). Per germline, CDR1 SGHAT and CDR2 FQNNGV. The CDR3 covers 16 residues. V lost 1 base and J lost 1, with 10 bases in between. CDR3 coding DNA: TGTGCCAGCAGCTTAGCGTGGGACAAGAACACCGGGGAGCTGTTTTTT. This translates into CASSLAWDKNTGELFF. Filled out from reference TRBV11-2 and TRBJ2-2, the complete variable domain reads EAGVAQSPRYKIIEKRQSVAFWCNPISGHATLYWYQQILGQGPKLLIQFQNNGVVDDSQLPKDRFSAERLKGVDSTLKIQPAKLEDSAVYLCASSLAWDKNTGELFFGEGSRLTVL.

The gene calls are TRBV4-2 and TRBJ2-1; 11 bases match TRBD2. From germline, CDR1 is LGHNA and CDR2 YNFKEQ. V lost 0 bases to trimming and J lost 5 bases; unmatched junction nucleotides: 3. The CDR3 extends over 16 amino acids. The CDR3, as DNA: TGTGCCAGCAGCCAAGAGAGACTAGCGGGGAACAATGAGCAGTTCTTC. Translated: CASSQERLAGNNEQFF.

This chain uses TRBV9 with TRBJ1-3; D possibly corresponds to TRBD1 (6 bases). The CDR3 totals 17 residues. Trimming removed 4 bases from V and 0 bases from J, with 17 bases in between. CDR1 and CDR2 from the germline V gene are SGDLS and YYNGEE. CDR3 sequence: CASSTGLGRGSGNTIYF. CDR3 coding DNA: TGTGCCAGCAGCACAGGCCTGGGCAGGGGCTCTGGAAACACCATATATTTT.

CDR3 loop: CASSSGFVMGTEAFF. Here the CDR3 DNA reads TGTGCCAGCAGCTCAGGATTTGTAATGGGCACTGAAGCTTTCTTT. The V gene is TRBV5-8, the J gene TRBJ1-1; no firm D call. The CDR3 loop spans 15 amino acids. Trimming took off 3 bases at V and 4 bases at J, with 16 bases between the two ends. Germline V gives CDR1 SGHTS, CDR2 YDEGEE.

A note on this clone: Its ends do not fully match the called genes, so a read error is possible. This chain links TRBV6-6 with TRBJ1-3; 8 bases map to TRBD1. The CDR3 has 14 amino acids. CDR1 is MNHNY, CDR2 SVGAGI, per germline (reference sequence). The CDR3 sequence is CASSQGQGGNIIYF. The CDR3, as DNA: TGTGCCAGCAGTCAAGGACAGGGTGGAAACATCATATATTTT.

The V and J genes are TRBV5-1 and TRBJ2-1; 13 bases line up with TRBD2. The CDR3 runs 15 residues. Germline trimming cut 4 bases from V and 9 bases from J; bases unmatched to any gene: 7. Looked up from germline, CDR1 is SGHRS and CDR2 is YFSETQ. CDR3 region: CASSPGTSGDPEQFF. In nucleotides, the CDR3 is TGCGCCAGCAGCCCCGGGACTAGCGGGGATCCTGAGCAGTTCTTC. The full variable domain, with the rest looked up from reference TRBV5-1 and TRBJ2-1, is KAGVTQTPRYLIKTRGQQVTLSCSPISGHRSVSWYQQTPGQGLQFLFEYFSETQRNKGNFPGRFSGRQFSNSRSEMNVSTLELGDSALYLCASSPGTSGDPEQFFGPGTRLTVL.

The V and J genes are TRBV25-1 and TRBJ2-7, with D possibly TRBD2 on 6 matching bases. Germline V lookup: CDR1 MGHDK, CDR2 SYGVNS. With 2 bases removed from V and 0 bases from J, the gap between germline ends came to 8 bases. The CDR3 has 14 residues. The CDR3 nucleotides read TGTGCCAGCAGTGAAGGAGGGAGCTCCTACGAGCAGTACTTC. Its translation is CASSEGGSSYEQYF.